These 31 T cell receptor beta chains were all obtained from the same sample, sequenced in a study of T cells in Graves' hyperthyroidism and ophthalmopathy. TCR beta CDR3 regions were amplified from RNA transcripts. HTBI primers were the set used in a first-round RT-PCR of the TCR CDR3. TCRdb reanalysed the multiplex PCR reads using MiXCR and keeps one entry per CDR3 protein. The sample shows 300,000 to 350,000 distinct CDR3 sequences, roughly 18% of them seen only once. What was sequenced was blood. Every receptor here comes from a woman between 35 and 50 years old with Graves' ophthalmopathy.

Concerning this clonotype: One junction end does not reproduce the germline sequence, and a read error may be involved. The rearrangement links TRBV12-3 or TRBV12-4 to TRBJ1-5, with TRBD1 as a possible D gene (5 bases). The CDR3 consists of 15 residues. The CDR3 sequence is CASSPGGGGYQPQPF. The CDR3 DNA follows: TGTGCCAGCAGTCCCGGGGGGGGTGGTTATCAGCCCCAGCCTTTT.

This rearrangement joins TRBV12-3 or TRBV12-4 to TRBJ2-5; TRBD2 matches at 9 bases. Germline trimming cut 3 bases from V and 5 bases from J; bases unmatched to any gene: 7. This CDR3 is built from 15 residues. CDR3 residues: CASSFGGRAGETQYF. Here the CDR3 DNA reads TGTGCCAGCAGTTTTGGCGGGAGGGCCGGCGAGACCCAGTACTTC.

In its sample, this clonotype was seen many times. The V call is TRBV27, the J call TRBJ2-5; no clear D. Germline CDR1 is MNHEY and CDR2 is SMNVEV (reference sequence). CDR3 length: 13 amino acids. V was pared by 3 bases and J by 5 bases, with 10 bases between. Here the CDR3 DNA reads TGTGCCAGCAGTTTCGGGTTAGGTGAGACCCAGTACTTC. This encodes CASSFGLGETQYF.

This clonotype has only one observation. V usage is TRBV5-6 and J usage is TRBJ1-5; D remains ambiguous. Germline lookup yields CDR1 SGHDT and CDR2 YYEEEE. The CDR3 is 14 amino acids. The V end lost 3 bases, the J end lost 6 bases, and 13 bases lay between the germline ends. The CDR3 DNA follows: TGTGCCAGCAGCTCTACAGCGGTTACTCAGCCCCAGCATTTT. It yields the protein CASSSTAVTQPQHF. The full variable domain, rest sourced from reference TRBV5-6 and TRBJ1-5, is DAGVTQSPTHLIKTRGQQVTLRCSPKSGHDTVSWYQQALGQGPQFIFQYYEEEERQRGNFPDRFSGHQFPNYSSELNVNALLLGDSALYLCASSSTAVTQPQHFGDGTRLSIL.

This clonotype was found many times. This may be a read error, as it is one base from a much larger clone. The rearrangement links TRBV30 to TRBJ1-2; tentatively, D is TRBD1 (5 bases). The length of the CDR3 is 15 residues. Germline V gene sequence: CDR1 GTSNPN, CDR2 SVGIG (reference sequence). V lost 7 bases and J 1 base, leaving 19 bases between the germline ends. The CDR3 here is CAYRDRAHYNYGYTF. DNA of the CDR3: TGTGCCTACCGGGACCGCGCACATTATAACTATGGCTACACCTTC.

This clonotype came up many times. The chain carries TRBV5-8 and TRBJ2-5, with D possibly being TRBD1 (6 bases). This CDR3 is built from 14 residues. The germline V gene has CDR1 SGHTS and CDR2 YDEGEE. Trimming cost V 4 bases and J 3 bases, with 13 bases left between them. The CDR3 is CASSLWDTKETQYF. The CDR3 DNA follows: TGTGCCAGCAGCCTATGGGACACCAAAGAGACCCAGTACTTC. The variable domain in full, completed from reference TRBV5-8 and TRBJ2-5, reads EAGVTQSPTHLIKTRGQQATLRCSPISGHTSVYWYQQALGLGLQFLLWYDEGEERNRGNFPPRFSGRQFPNYSSELNVNALELEDSALYLCASSLWDTKETQYFGPGTRLLVL.

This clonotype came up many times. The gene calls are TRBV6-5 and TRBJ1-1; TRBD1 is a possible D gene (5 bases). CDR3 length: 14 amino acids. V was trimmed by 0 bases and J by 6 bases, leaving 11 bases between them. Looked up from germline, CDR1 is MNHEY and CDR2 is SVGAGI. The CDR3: CASSYSPGRAEAFF. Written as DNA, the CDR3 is TGTGCCAGCAGTTACTCGCCAGGGCGCGCTGAAGCTTTCTTT.

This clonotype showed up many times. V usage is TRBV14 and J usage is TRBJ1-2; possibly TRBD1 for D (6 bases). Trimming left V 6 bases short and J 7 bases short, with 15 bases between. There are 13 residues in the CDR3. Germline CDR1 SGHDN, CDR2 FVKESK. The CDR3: CASRTGHESGYTF. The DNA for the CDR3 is TGTGCCAGCAGGACAGGACATGAGTCTGGCTACACCTTC.

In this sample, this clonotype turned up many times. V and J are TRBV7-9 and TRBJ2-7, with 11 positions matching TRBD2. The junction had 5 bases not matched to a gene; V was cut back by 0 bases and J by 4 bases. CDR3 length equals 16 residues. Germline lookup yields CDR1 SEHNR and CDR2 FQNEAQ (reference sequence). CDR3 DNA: TGTGCCAGCAGCTTAGCAGGGTCTAGCGGGAGGTACGAGCAGTACTTC. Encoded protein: CASSLAGSSGRYEQYF.

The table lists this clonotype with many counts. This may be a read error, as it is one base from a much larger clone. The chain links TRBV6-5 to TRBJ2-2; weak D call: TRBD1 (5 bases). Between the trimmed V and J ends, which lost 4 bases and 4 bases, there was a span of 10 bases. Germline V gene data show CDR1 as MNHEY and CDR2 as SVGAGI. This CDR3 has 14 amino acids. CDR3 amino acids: CASSFDSCTGELFF. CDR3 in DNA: TGTGCCAGCAGTTTCGACAGTTGCACCGGGGAGCTGTTTTTT.

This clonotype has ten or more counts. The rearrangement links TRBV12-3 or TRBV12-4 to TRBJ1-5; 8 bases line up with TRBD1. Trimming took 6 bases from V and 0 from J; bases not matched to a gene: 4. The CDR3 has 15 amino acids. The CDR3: CASRRTGYSNQPQHF. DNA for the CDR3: TGTGCCAGCAGAAGGACAGGGTATAGCAATCAGCCCCAGCATTTT.

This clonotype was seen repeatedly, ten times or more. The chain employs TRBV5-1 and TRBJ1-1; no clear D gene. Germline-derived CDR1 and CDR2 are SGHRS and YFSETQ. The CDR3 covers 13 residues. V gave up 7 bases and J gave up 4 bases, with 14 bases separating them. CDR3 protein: CASRREERTEAFF. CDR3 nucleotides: TGCGCCAGCCGACGGGAGGAACGCACTGAAGCTTTCTTT.

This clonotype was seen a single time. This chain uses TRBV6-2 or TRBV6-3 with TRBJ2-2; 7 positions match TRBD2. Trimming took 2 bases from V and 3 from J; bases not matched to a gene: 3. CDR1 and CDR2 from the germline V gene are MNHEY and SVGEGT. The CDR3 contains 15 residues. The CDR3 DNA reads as TGTGCCAGCAGTTACGGACTAGTGGACACCGGGGAGCTGTTTTTT. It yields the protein CASSYGLVDTGELFF.

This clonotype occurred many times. CDR3 nucleotides: TGTGCCAGCAGCACCGGGACTAGCGTATACGAGCAGTACTTC. It specifies CASSTGTSVYEQYF. This chain links TRBV2 with TRBJ2-7, with 10 nucleotides matching TRBD2. The V and J ends lost 6 bases and 4 bases, in that order; junction bases with no gene match: 6. The CDR3 extends over 14 amino acids. Per the germline V gene, CDR1 is SNHLY and CDR2 is FYNNEI.

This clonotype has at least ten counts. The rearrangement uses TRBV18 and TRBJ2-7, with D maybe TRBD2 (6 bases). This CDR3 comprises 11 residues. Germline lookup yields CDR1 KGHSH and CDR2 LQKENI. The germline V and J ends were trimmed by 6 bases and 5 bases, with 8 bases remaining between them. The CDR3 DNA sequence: TGTGCCAGCTCGGAGGGGAACGAGCAGTACTTC. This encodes CASSEGNEQYF.

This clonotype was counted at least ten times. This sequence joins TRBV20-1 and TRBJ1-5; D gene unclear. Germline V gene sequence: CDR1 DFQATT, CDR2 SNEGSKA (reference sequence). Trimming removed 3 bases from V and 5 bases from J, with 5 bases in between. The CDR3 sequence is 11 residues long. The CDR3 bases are TGCAGTGCTAGCGAGGATCAGCCCCAGCATTTT. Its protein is CSASEDQPQHF.

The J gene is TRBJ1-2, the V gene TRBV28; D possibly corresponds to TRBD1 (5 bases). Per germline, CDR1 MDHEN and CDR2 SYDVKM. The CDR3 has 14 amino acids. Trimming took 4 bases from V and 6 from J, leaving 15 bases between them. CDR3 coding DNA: TGTGCCAGCAGTTCCCTACGATCAGGGAATGGCTACACCTTC. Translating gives CASSSLRSGNGYTF.

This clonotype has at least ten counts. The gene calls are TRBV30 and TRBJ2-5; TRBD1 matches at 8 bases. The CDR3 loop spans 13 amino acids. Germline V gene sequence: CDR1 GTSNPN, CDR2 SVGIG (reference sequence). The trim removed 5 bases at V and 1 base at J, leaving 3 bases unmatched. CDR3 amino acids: CAWDQGAQETQYF. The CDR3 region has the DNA TGTGCCTGGGATCAGGGGGCCCAAGAGACCCAGTACTTC.

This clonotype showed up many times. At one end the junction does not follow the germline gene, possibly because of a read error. CDR3 nucleotides: TGCGCCAGCAGTTACCATGGGACAGGGGGCGCAGAAACCGGGGAGCTGTTTTTT. Encoded protein: CASSYHGTGGAETGELFF. The chain recombines TRBV6-2 or TRBV6-3 with TRBJ2-2, with 12 bases that match TRBD1. This CDR3 spans 18 amino acids. The germline V gene encodes CDR1 MNHEY and CDR2 SVGEGT.

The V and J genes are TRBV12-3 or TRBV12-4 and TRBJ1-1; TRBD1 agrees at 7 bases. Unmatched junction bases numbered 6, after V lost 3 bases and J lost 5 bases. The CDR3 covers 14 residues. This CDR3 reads CASSFRGLVTEAFF. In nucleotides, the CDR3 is TGTGCCAGCAGTTTTAGGGGGCTAGTGACTGAAGCTTTCTTT.

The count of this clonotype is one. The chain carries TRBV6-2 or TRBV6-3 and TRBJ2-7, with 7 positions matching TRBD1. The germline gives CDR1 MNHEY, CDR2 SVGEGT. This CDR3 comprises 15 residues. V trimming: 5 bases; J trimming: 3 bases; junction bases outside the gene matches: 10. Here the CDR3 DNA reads TGTGCCAGCAGTCAATTGACAGGGACGGGCTACGAGCAGTACTTC. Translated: CASSQLTGTGYEQYF.

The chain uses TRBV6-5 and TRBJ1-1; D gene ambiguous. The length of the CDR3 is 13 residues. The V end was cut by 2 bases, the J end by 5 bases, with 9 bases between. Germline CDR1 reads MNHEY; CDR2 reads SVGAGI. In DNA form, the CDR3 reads TGTGCCAGCAGTTACATGGGCCGGACTGAAGCTTTCTTT. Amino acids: CASSYMGRTEAFF.

CDR3 region: CASSESALGTTEAFF. The CDR3 DNA follows: TGCGCCAGCAGTGAGTCGGCGCTGGGAACAACTGAAGCTTTCTTT. The V call is TRBV10-1, the J call TRBJ1-1; D remains ambiguous. V lost 0 bases to trimming and J lost 5 bases, with 13 bases between them. The CDR3 is 15 amino acids. CDR1 and CDR2 from the germline V gene are WNHNN and SYGVQD (reference sequence).

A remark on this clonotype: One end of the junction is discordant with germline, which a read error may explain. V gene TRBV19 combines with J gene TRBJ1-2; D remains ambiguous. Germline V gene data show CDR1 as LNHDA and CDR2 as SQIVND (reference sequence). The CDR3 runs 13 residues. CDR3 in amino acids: CASALGRAYGYSF. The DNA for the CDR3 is TGTGCCAGCGCCCTGGGGAGGGCTTATGGCTACAGCTTC.

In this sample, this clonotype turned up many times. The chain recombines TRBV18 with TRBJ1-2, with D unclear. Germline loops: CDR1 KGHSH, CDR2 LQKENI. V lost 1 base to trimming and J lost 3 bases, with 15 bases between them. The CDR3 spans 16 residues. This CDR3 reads CASSPRLKGSDYGYTF. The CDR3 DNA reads TGTGCCAGCTCACCACGCCTTAAGGGATCCGACTATGGCTACACCTTC.

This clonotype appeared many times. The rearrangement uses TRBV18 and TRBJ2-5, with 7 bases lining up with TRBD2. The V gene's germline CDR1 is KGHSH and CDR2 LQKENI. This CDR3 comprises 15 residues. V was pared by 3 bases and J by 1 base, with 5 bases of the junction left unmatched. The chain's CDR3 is CASSPRASGQETQYF. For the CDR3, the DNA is TGTGCCAGCTCACCGAGGGCTAGCGGCCAAGAGACCCAGTACTTC.

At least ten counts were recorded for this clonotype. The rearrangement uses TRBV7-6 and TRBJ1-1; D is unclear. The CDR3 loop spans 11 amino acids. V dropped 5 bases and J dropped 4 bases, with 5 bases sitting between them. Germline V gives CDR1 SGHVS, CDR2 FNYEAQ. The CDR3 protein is CASSPITEAFF. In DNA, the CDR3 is TGTGCCAGCAGCCCAATCACTGAAGCTTTCTTT.

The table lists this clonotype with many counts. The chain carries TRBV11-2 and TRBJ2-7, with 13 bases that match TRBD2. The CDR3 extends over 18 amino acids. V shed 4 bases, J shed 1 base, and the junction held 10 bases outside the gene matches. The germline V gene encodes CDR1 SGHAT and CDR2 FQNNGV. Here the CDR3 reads CASSWGLAGTFTSYEQYF. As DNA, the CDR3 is TGTGCCAGCAGCTGGGGACTAGCGGGAACTTTCACTTCCTACGAGCAGTACTTC.

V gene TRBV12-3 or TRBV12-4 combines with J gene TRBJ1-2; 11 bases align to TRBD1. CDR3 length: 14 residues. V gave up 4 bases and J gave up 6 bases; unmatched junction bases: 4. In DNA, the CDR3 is TGTGCCAGCAGTTCCGGACAGGGGGCGCATGGCTACACCTTC. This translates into CASSSGQGAHGYTF.

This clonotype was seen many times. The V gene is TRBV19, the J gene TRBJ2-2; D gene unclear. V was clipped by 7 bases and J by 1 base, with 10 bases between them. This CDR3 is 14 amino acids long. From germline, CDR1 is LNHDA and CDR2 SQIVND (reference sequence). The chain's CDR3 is CASTPRGNTGELFF. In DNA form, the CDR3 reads TGTGCCAGTACCCCGCGCGGGAACACCGGGGAGCTGTTTTTT. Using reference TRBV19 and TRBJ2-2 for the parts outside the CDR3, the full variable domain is DGGITQSPKYLFRKEGQNVTLSCEQNLNHDAMYWYRQDPGQGLRLIYYSQIVNDFQKGDIAEGYSVSREKKESFPLTVTSAQKNPTAFYLCASTPRGNTGELFFGEGSRLTVL.

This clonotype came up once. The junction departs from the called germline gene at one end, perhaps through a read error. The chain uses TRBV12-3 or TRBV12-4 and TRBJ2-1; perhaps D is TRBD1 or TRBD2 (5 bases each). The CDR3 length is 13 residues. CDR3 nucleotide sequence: TGTGCCAGCAGGAGGGGTTCCTTCAATGAGCAGTTCTTC. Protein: CASRRGSFNEQFF.